This T cell receptor beta chain was captured by sequencing in a study of blood T cell repertoires in COVID-19. Method: immunoSEQ multiplex PCR; TCRdb's copy keeps in-frame clones and lacks some. The data show more than 85,000 clones, just under 85% seen once. Sequenced sample: peripheral blood. The sequence was obtained from a man between 65 and 85 years old with acute or convalescent COVID-19.

CDR3 in DNA: TGTGCCAGCAGTGGGACAGGGGCGCTCAGGGCTGAAGCTTTCTTT. This sequence encodes CASSGTGALRAEAFF. The V gene is TRBV25-1, the J gene TRBJ1-1; 9 bases are shared with TRBD1. Germline-derived CDR1 and CDR2 are MGHDK and SYGVNS. The CDR3 has 15 residues. J lost 6 bases, V lost 4 bases, and 9 bases had no gene match.